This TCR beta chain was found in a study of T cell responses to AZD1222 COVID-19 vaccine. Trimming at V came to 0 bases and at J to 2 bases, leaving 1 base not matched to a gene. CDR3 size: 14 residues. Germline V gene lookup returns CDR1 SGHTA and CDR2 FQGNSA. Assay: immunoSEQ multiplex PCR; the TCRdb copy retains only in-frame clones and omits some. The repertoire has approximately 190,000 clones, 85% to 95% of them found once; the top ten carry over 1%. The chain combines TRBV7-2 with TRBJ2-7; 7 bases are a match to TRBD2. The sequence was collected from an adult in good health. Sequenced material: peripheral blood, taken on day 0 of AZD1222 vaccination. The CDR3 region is CASSLAGGAYEQYF. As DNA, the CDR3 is TGTGCCAGCAGCTTAGCGGGGGGGGCCTACGAGCAGTACTTC.